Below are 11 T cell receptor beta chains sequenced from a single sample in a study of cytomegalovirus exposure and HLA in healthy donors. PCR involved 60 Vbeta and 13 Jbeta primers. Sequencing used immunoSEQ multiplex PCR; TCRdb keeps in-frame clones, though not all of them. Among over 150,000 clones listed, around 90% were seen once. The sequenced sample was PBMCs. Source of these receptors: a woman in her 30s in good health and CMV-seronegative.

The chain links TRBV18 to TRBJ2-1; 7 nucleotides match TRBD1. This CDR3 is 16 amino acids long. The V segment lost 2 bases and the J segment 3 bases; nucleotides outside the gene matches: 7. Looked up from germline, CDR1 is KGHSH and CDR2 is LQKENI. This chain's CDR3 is CASSPGIRDSYNEQFF. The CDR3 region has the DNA TGTGCCAGCTCACCAGGGATTCGGGACAGCTACAATGAGCAGTTCTTC.

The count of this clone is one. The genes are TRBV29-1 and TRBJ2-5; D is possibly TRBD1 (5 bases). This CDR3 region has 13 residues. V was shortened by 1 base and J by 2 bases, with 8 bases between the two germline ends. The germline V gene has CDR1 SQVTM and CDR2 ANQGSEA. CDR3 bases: TGCAGCGTTGAAGCCAGGGCGCAAGAGACCCAGTACTTC. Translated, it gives CSVEARAQETQYF.

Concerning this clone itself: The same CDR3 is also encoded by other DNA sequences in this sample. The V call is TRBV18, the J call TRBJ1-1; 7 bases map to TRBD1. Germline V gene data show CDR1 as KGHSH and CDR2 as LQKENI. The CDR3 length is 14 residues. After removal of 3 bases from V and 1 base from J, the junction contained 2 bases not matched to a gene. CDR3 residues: CASSPGTENTEAFF. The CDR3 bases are TGTGCCAGCTCACCTGGGACAGAGAACACTGAAGCTTTCTTT.

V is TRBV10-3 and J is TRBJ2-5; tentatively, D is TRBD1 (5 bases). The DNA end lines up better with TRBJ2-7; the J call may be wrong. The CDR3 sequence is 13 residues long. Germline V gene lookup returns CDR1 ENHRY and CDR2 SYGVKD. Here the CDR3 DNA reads TGTGCCATCAGTGAGTCCAGGGACTACGAGCAGTACTTC. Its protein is CAISESRDYEQYF.

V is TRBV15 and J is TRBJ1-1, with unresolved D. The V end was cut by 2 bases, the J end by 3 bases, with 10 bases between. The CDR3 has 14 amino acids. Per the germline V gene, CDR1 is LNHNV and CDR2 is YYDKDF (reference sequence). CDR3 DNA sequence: TGTGCCACCAGCAGACGTATAGTGGACACTGAAGCTTTCTTT. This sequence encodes CATSRRIVDTEAFF. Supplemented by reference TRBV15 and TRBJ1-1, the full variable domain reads DAMVIQNPRYQVTQFGKPVTLSCSQTLNHNVMYWYQQKSSQAPKLLFHYYDKDFNNEADTPDNFQSRRPNTSFCFLDIRSPGLGDTAMYLCATSRRIVDTEAFFGQGTRLTVV.

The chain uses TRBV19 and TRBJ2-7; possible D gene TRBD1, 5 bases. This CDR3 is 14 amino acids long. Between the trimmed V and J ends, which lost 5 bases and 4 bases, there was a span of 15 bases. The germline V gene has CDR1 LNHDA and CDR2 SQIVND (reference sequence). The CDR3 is CASSAEQALYEQYF. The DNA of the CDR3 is TGTGCCAGTAGTGCGGAACAGGCCTTATACGAGCAGTACTTC.

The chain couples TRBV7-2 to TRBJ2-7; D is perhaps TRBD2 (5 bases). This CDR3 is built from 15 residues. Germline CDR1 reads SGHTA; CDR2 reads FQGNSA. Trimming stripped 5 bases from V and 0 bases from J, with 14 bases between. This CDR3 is CASSDIGRVSYEQYF. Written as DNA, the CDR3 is TGTGCCAGCAGCGATATCGGGCGGGTCTCCTACGAGCAGTACTTC.

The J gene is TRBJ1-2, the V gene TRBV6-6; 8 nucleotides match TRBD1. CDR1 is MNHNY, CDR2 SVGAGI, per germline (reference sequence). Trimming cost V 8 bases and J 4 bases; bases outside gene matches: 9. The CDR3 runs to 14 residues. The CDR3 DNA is TGTGCCAGCGTAACCACAGGGGGAATCTATGGCTACACCTTC. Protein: CASVTTGGIYGYTF.

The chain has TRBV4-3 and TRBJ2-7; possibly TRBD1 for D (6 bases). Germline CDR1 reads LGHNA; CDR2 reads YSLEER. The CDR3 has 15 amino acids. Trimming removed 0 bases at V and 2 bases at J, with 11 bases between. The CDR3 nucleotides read TGCGCCAGCAGCCAAGAAGCCAGGGGTACCTACGAGCAGTACTTC. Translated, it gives CASSQEARGTYEQYF.

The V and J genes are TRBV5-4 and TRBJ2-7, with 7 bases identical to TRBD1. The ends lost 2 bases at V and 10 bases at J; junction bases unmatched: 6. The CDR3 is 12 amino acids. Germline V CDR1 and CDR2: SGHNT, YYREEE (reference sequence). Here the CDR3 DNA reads TGTGCCAGCAGCTTAGGGCAGGGGGACCAGTACTTC. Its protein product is CASSLGQGDQYF.

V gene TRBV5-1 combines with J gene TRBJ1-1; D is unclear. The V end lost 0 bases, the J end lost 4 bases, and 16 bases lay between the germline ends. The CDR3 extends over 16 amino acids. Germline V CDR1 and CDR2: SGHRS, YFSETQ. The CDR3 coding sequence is TGCGCCAGCAGCTTGGACCCCACGAGGATTGTCACTGAAGCTTTCTTT. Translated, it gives CASSLDPTRIVTEAFF.